This TCR beta chain was recorded in a study of PD-L1 blockade in urothelial cancer. Overall study context: Most of the 29 patients were men who had bladder-origin urothelial cancer. Of prior chemotherapy regimens, patients had received between 0 and 3. Blood analysis occurred 3 weeks (second dose) and 6 weeks after treatment start.

Germline CDR1 and CDR2: SGHTA and FQGNSA. This CDR3 has 16 amino acids. Trimming removed 1 base from V and 8 bases from J; junction bases left unmatched: 12. Only in-frame clones appear in the TCRdb table, and some are missing; sequencing was by immunoSEQ multiplex PCR. Among some 84,000 clones listed, about nine tenths were seen once. This clone was observed a single time. Metastatic or locally advanced urothelial carcinoma was present in the patients. This specimen was PBMCs, taken around atezolizumab (anti-PD-L1) treatment. The TCR originated in a woman in her sixties or seventies with urothelial cancer. This chain joins TRBV7-2 and TRBJ1-1, with 8 nucleotides matching TRBD1. The CDR3 sequence: CASSLGSGQDPPEAFF. In DNA, the CDR3 is TGTGCCAGCAGCTTAGGCTCGGGACAGGACCCACCGGAAGCTTTCTTT. Complete variable domain (other parts from reference TRBV7-2 and TRBJ1-1): GAGVSQSPSNKVTEKGKDVELRCDPISGHTALYWYRQSLGQGLEFLIYFQGNSAPDKSGLPSDRFSAERTGGSVSTLTIQRTQQEDSAVYLCASSLGSGQDPPEAFFGQGTRLTVV.